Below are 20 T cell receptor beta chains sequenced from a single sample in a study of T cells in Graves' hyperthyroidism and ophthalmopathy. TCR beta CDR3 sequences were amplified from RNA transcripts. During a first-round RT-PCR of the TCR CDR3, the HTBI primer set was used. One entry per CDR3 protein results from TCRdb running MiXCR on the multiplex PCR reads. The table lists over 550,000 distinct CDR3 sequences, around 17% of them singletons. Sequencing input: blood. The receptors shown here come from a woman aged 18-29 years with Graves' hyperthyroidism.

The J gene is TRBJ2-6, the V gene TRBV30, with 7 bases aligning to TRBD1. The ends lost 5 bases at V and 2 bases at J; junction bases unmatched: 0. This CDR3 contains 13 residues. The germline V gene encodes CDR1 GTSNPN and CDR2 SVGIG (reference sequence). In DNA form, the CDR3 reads TGTGCCTGGGACAGGGCTGGGGCCAACGTCCTGACTTTC. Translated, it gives CAWDRAGANVLTF. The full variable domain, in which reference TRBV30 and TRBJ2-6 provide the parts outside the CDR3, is SQTIHQWPATLVQPVGSPLSLECTVEGTSNPNLYWYRQAAGRGLQLLFYSVGIGQISSEVPQNLSASRPQDRQFILSSKKLLLSDSGFYLCAWDRAGANVLTFGAGSRLTVL.

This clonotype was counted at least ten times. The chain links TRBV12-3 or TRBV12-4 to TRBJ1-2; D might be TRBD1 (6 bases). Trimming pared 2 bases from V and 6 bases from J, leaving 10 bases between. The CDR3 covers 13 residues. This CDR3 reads CASSLTRGNGYTF. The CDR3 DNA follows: TGTGCCAGCAGTTTAACCAGGGGTAATGGCTACACCTTC.

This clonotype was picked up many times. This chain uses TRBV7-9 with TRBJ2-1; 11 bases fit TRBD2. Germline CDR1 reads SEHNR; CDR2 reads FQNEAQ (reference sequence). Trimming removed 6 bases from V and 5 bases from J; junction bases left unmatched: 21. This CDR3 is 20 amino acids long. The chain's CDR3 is CASRRGIAGGKRTGDNEQFF. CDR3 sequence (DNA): TGTGCCAGCAGGCGAGGAATAGCGGGAGGGAAACGCACCGGGGACAATGAGCAGTTCTTC.

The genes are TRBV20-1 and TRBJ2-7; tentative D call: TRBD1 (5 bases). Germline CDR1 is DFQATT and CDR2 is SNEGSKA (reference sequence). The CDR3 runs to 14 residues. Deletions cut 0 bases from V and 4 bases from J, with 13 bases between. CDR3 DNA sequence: TGCAGTGCTAGAGATCTAAGGGGAAGATACGAGCAGTACTTC. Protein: CSARDLRGRYEQYF.

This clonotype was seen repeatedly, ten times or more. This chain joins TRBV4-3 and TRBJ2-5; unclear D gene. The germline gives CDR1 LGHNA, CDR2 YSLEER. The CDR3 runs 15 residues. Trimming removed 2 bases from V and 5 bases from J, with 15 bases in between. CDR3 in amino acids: CASSQRSGTEETQYF. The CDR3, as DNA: TGCGCCAGCAGCCAACGGTCAGGCACCGAGGAGACCCAGTACTTC.

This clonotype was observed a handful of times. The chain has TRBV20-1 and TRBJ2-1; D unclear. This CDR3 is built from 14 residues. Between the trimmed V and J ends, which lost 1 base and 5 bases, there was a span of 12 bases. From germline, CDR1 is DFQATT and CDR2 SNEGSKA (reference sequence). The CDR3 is CSARAVVLNNEQFF. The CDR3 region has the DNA TGCAGTGCTAGAGCTGTAGTTCTCAACAATGAGCAGTTCTTC.

The CDR3 sequence is CASSPLTGPSNYGYTF. DNA of the CDR3: TGTGCCAGCTCACCACTGACGGGGCCATCTAACTATGGCTACACCTTC. This chain links TRBV18 with TRBJ1-2, with D perhaps matching TRBD1 (5 bases). V gave up 1 base and J gave up 0 bases, with 12 bases separating them. CDR1 is KGHSH and CDR2 is LQKENI in the germline V gene. CDR3 length equals 16 residues. The complete variable domain, with remaining parts taken from reference TRBV18 and TRBJ1-2, reads NAGVMQNPRHLVRRRGQEARLRCSPMKGHSHVYWYRQLPEEGLKFMVYLQKENIIDESGMPKERFSAEFPKEGPSILRIQQVVRGDSAAYFCASSPLTGPSNYGYTFGSGTRLTVV.

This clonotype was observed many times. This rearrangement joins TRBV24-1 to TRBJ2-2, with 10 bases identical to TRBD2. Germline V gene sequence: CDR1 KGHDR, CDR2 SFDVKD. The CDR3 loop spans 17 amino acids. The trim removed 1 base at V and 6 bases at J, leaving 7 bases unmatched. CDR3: CATSDFSQRGGSGELFF. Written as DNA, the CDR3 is TGTGCCACCAGTGATTTCTCCCAGCGGGGGGGCTCCGGGGAGCTGTTTTTT.

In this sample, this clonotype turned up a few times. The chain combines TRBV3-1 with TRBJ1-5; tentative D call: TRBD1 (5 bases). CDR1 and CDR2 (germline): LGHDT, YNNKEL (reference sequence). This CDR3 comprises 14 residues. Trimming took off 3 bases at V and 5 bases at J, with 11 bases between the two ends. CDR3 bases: TGTGCCAGCAGCCATGAGGGGTCCTATCAGCCCCAGCATTTT. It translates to CASSHEGSYQPQHF.

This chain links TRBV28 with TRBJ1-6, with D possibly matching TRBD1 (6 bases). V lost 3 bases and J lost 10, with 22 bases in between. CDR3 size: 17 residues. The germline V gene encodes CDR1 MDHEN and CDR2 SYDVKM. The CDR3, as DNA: TGTGCCAGCAGTTTTAACAGGGTAGACCCTATCCGCTCACCCCTCCACTTT. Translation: CASSFNRVDPIRSPLHF.

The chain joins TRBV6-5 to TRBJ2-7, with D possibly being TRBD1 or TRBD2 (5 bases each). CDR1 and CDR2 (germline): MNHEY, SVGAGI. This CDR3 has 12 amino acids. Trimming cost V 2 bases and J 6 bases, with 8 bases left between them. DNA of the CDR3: TGTGCCAGCAGTTACGGGGGTGCCGAGCAGTACTTC. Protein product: CASSYGGAEQYF.

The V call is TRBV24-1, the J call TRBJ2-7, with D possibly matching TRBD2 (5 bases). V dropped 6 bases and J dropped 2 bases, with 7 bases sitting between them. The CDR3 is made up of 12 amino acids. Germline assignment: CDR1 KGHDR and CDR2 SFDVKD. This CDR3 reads CATSPGTYEQYF. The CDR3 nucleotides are TGTGCCACCAGTCCCGGGACCTACGAGCAGTACTTC.

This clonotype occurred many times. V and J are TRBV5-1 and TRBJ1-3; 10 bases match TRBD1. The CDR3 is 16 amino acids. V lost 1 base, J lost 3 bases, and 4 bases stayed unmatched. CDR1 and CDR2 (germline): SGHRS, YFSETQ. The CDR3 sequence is CASSLSGTGVGNTIYF. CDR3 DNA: TGCGCCAGCAGCTTGTCGGGGACAGGGGTTGGAAACACCATATATTTT.

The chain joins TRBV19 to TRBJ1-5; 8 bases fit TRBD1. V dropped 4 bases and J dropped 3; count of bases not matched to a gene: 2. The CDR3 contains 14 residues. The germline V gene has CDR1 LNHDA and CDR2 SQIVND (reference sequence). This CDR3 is CASSKDRVNQPQHF. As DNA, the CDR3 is TGTGCCAGTAGTAAGGACAGGGTCAATCAGCCCCAGCATTTT.

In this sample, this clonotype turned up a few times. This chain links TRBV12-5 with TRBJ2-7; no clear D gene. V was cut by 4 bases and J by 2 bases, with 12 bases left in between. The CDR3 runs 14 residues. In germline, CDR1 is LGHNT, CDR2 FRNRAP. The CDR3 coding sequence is TGTGCTAGTGGTTCACCCGCGACTGCCTACGAGCAGTACTTC. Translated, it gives CASGSPATAYEQYF.

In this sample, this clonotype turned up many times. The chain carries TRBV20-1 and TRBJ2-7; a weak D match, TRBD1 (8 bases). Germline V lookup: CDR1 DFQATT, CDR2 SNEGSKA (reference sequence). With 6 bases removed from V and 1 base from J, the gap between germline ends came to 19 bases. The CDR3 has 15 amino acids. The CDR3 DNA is TGCAGTGCCATGGGGGGGGGGACAGGATCCTACGAGCAGTACTTC. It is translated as CSAMGGGTGSYEQYF.

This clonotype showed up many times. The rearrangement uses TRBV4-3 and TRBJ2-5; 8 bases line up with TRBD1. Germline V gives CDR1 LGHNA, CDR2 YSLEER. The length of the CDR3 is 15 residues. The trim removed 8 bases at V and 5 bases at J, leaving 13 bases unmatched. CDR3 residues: CASALRQGNGETQYF. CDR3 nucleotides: TGCGCCAGCGCGCTAAGACAGGGGAATGGTGAGACCCAGTACTTC.

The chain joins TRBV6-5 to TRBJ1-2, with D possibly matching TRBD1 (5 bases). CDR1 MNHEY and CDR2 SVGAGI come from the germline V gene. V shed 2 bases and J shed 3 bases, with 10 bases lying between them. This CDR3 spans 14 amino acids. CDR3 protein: CASSYQGRDYGYTF. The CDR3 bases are TGTGCCAGCAGTTACCAGGGACGGGACTATGGCTACACCTTC.

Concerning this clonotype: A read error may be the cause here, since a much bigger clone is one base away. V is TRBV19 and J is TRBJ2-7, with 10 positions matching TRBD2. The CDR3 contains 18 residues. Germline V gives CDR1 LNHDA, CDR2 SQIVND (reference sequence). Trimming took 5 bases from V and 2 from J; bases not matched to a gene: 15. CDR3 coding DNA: TGTGCCAGTAGTTCAGCATCCAGTGGACTAGCGGAGACCTACGAGCAGTACGTC. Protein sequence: CASSSASSGLAETYEQYV.

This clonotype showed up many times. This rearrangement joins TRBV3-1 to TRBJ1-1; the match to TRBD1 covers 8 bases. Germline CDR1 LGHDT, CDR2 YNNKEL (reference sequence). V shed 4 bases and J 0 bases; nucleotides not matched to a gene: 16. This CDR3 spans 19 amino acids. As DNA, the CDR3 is TGTGCCAGCAGCCGCCCCAGCTTAGGACAGGGTTTCATGAACACTGAAGCTTTCTTT. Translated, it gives CASSRPSLGQGFMNTEAFF.